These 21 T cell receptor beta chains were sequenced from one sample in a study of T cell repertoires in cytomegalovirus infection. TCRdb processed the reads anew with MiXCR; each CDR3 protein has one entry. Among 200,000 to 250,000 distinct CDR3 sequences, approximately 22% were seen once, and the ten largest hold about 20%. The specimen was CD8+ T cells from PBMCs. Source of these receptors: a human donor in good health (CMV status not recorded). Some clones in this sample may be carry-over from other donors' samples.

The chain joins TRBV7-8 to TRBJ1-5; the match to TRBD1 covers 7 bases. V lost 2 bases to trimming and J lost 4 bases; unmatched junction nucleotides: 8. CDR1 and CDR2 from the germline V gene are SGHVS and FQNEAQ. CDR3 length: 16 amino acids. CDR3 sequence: CASSLHRDSDNQPQHF. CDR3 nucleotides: TGTGCCAGCAGCTTACACCGGGACAGCGATAATCAGCCCCAGCATTTT.

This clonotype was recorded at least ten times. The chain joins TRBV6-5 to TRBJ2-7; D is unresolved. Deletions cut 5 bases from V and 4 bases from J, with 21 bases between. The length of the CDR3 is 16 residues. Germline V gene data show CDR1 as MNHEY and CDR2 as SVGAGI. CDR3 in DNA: TGTGCCAGCAGTCAGAACTTGCCCTTGGCGCAGTACGAGCAGTACTTC. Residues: CASSQNLPLAQYEQYF.

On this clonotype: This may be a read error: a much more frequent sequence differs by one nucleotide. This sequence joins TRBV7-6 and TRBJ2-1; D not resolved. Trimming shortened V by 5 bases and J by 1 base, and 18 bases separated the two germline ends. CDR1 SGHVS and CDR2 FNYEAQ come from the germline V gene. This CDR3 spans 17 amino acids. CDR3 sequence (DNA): TGTGCCAGCAGCCCGGAAGCTACAGCTGGGTCCTACAATGAGCAGTTCTTC. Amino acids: CASSPEATAGSYNEQFF.

The CDR3 sequence is CASRRQGANPYTEAFF. The CDR3 DNA reads TGTGCCAGCAGAAGACAGGGGGCGAACCCCTACACTGAAGCTTTCTTT. The gene calls are TRBV6-5 and TRBJ1-1, with 10 bases fitting TRBD1. Trimming cost V 6 bases and J 3 bases; bases outside gene matches: 10. The CDR3 totals 16 residues. Germline loops: CDR1 MNHEY, CDR2 SVGAGI.

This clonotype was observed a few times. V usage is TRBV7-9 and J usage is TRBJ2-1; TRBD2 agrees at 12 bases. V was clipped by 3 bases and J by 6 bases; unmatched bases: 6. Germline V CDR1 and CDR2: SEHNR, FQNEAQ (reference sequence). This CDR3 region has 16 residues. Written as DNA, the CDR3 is TGTGCCAGCAGCTTCCTGGGGACTAGCGGGCTCAATGAGCAGTTCTTC. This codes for CASSFLGTSGLNEQFF.

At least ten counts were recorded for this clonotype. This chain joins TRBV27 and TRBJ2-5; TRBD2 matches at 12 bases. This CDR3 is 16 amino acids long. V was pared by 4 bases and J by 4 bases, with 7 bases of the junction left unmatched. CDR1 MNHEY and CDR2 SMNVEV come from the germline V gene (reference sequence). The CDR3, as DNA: TGTGCCAGCAGTTCTCTAGCGGGGGGGGTATTAGAGACCCAGTACTTC. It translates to CASSSLAGGVLETQYF.

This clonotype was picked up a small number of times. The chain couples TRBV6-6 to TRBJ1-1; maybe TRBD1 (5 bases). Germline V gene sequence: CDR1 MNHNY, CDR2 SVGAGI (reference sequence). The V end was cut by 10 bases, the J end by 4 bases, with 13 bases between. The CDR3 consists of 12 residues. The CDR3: CAIREVSTEAFF. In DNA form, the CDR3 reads TGTGCCATCAGGGAAGTTAGCACTGAAGCTTTCTTT.

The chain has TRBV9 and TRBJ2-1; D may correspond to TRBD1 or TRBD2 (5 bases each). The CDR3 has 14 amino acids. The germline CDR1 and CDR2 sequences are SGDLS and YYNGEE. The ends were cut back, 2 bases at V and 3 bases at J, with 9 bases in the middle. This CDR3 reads CASSVEGIYNEQFF. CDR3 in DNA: TGTGCCAGCAGCGTTGAGGGGATCTACAATGAGCAGTTCTTC.

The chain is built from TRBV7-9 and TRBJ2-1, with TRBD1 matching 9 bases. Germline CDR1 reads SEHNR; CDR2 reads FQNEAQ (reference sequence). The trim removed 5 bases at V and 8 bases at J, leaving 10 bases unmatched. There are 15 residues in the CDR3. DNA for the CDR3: TGTGCCAGCAGCACGAGTCGGCGACAGGGGGATGAGCAGTTCTTC. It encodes CASSTSRRQGDEQFF.

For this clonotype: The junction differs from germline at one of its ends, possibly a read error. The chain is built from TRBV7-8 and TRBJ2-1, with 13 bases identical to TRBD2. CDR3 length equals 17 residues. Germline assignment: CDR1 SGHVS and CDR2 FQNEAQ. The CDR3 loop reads CASSARLAGGSYNEQLF. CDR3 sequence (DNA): TGTGCCAGCAGCGCTAGACTAGCGGGGGGCTCCTACAATGAGCAGCTCTTC.

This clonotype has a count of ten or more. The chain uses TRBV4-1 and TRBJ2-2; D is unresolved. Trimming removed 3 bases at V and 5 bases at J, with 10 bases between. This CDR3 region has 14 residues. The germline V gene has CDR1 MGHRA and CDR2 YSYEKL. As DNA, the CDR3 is TGCGCCAGCAGCCAGTCTCTAGGTACCGGGGAGCTGTTTTTT. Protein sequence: CASSQSLGTGELFF.

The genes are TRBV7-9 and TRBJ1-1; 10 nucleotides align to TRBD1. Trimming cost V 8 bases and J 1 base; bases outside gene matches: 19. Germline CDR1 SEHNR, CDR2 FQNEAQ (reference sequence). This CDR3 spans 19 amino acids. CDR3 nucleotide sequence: TGTGCCAGCCAGCCGACTTGGGGGACAGGGGTGGTGGGGAACACTGAAGCTTTCTTT. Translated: CASQPTWGTGVVGNTEAFF.

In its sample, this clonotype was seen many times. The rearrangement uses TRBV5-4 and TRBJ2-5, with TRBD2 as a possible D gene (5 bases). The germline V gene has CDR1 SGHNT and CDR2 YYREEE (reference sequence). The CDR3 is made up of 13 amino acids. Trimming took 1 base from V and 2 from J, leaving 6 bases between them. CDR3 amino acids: CASSLRGQETQYF. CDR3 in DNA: TGTGCCAGCAGCTTGCGGGGACAAGAGACCCAGTACTTC.

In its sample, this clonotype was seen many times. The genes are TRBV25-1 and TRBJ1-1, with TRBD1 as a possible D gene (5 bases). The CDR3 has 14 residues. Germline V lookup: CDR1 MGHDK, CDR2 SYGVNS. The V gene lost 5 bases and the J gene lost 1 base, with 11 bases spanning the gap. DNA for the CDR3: TGTGCCAGCAGTTGGCCGGGGACGAACACTGAAGCTTTCTTT. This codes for CASSWPGTNTEAFF.

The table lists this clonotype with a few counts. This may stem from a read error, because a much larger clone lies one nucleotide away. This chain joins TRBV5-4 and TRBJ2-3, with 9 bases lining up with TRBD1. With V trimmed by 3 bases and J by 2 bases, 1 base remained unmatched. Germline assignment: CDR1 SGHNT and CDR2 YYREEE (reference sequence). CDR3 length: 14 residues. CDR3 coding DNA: TGTGCCAGCAGCTGGGACAGGGTCACAGATACGCAGTATTTT. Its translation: CASSWDRVTDTQYF.

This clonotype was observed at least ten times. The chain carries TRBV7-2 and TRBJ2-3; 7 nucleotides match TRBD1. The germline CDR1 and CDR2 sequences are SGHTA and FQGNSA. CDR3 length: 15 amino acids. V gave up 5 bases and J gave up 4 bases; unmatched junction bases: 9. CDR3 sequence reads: CASSRQGQLSDTQYF. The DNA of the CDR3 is TGTGCCAGCAGCCGACAGGGCCAACTTTCAGATACGCAGTATTTT.

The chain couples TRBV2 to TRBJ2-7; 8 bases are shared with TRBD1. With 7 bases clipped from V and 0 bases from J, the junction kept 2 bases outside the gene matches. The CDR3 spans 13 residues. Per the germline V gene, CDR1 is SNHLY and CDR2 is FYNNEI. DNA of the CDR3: TGTGCCAGCATCGGGACAGGCTCCTACGAGCAGTACTTC. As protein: CASIGTGSYEQYF.

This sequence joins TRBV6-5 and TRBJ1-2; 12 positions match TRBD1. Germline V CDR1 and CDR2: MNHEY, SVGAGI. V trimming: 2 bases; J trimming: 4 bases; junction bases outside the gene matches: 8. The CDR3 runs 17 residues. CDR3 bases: TGTGCCAGCAGTTACACCCGGGACAGGGGGCTCTTCTATGGCTACACCTTC. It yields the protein CASSYTRDRGLFYGYTF.

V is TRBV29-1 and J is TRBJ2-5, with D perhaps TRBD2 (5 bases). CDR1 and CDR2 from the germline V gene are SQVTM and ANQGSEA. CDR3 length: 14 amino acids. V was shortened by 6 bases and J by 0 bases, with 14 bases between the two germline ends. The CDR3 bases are TGCAGCGTGGGGAGAAGGGAGTACCAAGAGACCCAGTACTTC. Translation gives CSVGRREYQETQYF.

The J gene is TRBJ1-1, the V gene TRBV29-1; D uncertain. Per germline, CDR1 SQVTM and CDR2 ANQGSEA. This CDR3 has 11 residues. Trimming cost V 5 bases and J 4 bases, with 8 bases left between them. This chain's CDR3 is CSVTWATEAFF. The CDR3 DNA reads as TGCAGCGTTACATGGGCCACTGAAGCTTTCTTT.

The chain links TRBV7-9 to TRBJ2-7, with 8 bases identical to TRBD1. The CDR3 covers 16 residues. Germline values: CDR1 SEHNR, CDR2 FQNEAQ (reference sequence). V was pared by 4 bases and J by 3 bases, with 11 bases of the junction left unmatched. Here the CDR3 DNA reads TGTGCCAGCAGCTCGTCGGACAGGGAAAAAGGCTACGAGCAGTACTTC. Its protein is CASSSSDREKGYEQYF.